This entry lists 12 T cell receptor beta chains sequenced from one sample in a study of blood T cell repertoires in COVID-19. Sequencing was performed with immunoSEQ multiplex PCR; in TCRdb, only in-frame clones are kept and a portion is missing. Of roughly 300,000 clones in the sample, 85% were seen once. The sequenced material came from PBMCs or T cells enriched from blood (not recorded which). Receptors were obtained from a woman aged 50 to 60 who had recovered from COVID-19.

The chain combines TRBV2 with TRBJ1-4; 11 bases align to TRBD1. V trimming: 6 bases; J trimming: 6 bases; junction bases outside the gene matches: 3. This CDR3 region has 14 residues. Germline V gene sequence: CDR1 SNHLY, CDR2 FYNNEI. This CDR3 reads CASRKGQGDEKLFF. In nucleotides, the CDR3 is TGTGCCAGCAGGAAGGGACAGGGGGATGAAAAACTGTTTTTT.

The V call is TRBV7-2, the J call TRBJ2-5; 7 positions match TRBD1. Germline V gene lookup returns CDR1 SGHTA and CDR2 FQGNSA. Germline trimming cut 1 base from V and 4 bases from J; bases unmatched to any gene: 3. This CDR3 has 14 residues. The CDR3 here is CASSLGGQVETQYF. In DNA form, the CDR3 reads TGTGCCAGCAGCTTAGGTGGACAGGTAGAGACCCAGTACTTC.

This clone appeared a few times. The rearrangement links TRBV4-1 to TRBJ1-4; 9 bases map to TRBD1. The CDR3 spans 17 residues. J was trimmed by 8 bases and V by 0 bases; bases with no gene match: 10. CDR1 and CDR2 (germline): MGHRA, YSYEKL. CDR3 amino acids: CASSQELRDRVPEKLFF. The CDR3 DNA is TGCGCCAGCAGCCAAGAGCTCCGGGACAGGGTACCCGAAAAACTGTTTTTT.

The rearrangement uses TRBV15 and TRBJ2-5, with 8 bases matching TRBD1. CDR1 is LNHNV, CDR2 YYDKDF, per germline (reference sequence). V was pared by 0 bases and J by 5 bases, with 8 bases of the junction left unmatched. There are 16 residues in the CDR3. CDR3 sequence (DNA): TGTGCCACCAGCAGAGATTGGGCAGGGGGCGGGGAGACCCAGTACTTC. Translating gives CATSRDWAGGGETQYF.

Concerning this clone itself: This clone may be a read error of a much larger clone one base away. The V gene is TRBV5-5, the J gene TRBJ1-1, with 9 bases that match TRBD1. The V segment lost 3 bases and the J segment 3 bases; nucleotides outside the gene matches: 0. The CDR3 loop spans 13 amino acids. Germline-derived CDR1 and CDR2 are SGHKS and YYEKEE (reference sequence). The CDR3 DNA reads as TGTGCCAGCAGCTGGGACAGGGACACTGAAGCTTTCTTT. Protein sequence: CASSWDRDTEAFF.

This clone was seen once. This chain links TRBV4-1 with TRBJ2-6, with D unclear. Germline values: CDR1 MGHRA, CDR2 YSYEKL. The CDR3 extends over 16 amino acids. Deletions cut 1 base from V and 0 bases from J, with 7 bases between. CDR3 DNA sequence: TGCGCCAGCAGCCAAGTGCAGAACTCTGGGGCCAACGTCCTGACTTTC. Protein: CASSQVQNSGANVLTF.

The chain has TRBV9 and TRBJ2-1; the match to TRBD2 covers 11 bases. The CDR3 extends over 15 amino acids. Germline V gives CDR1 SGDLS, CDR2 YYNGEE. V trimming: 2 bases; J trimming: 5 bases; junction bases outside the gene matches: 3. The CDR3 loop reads CASSVTSGSHNEQFF. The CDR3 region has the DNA TGTGCCAGCAGCGTTACTAGCGGGAGCCACAATGAGCAGTTCTTC.

As DNA, the CDR3 is TGTGCCAGCAGTTACTCGAGCGGGAGACGAGATGAGCAGTTCTTC. Translation gives CASSYSSGRRDEQFF. The chain has TRBV6-5 and TRBJ2-1; 8 nucleotides agree with TRBD2. The ends lost 0 bases at V and 8 bases at J; junction bases unmatched: 6. The CDR3 is 15 residues long. Germline CDR1 reads MNHEY; CDR2 reads SVGAGI.

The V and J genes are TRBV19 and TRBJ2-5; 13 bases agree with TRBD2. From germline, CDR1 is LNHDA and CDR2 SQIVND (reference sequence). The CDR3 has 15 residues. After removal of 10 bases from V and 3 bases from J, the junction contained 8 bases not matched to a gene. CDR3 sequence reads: CATQRGTSGKETQYF. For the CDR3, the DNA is TGTGCCACCCAACGGGGGACTAGCGGGAAAGAGACCCAGTACTTC.

In DNA form, the CDR3 reads TGTGCCAGCTCACCCAGGGGGGTAAGGGTTGAGCAGTTCTTC. It specifies CASSPRGVRVEQFF. V and J are TRBV18 and TRBJ2-1; TRBD1 is a possible D gene (7 bases). The CDR3 spans 14 residues. Trimming took off 3 bases at V and 9 bases at J, with 15 bases between the two ends. Germline V gene data show CDR1 as KGHSH and CDR2 as LQKENI.

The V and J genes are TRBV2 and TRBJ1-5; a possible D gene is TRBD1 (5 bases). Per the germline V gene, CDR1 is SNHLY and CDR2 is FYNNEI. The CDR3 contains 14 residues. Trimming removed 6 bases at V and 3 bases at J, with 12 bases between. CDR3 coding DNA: TGTGCCAGCAGACTCGACAGAGTCAATCAGCCCCAGCATTTT. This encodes CASRLDRVNQPQHF. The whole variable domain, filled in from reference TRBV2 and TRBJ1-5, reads EPEVTQTPSHQVTQMGQEVILRCVPISNHLYFYWYRQILGQKVEFLVSFYNNEISEKSEIFDDQFSVERPDGSNFTLKIRSTKLEDSAMYFCASRLDRVNQPQHFGDGTRLSIL.

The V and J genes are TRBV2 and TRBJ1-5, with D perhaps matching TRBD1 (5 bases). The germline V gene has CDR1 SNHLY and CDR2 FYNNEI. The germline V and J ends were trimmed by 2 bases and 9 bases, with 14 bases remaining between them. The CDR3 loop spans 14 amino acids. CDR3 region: CASSEWGVRGPQHF. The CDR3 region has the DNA TGTGCCAGCAGTGAATGGGGGGTGCGGGGGCCCCAGCATTTT.